This passage covers 2 T cell receptor beta chains from one sample sequenced in a study of T cell repertoires in cytomegalovirus infection. TCRdb ran MiXCR on the reads and lists one entry per CDR3 protein. Here the sample spans 100,000 to 150,000 distinct CDR3 sequences, about 10% being singletons. The source material was PBMCs. The receptors shown here come from a human donor in good health (CMV status not recorded). Some clones in this sample may be carry-over from other donors' samples.

The table lists this clonotype with many counts. The genes are TRBV6-6 and TRBJ1-1, with D maybe TRBD1 (5 bases). Between the trimmed V and J ends, which lost 0 bases and 7 bases, there was a span of 9 bases. CDR1 and CDR2 from the germline V gene are MNHNY and SVGAGI (reference sequence). The length of the CDR3 is 13 residues. This CDR3 is CASSYSGGFEAFF. CDR3 sequence (DNA): TGTGCCAGCAGTTACTCTGGGGGATTTGAAGCTTTCTTT.

There are many counts of this clonotype. The chain carries TRBV29-1 and TRBJ1-2; unclear D gene. The CDR3 extends over 9 amino acids. Germline CDR1 and CDR2: SQVTM and ANQGSEA. V was cut by 3 bases and J by 8 bases, with 4 bases left in between. CDR3 amino acids: CSVDLGYTF. CDR3 bases: TGCAGCGTTGACTTGGGCTACACCTTC.